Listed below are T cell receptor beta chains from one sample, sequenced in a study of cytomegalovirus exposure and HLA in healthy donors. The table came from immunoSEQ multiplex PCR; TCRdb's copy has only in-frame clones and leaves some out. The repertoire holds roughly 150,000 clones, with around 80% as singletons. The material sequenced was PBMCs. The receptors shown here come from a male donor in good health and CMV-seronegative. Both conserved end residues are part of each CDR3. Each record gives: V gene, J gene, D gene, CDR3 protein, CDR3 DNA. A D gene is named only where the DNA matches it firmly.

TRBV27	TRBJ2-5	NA	CASSFSGARRETQYF	TGTGCCAGCAGTTTTTCTGGGGCGCGGCGTGAGACCCAGTACTTC
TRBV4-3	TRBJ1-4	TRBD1	CASSQTTGGGEKLFF	TGCGCCAGCAGCCAGACGACAGGGGGAGGAGAAAAACTGTTTTTT
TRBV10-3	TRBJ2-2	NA	CAISLGTLNTGELFF	TGTGCCATCAGTCTTGGGACATTGAACACCGGGGAGCTGTTTTTT
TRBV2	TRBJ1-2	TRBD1	CASSGRTGLIGYTF	TGTGCCAGCAGTGGACGGACAGGGCTGATCGGCTACACCTTC
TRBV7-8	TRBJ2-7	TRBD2	CASSTGGTYEQYF	TGTGCCAGCAGTACCGGGGGGACGTACGAGCAGTACTTC
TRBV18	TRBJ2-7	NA	CASSPPTVYEQYF	TGTGCCAGCTCACCACCCACAGTCTACGAGCAGTACTTC
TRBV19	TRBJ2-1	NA	CASKRGSSGEQFF	TGTGCCAGTAAAAGGGGGTCTTCTGGTGAGCAGTTCTTC
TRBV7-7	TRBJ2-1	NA	CASSRDLGPLNEQFF	TGTGCCAGCAGCCGGGACTTGGGACCACTCAATGAGCAGTTCTTC
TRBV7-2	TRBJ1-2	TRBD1	CASSTSGGRGYTF	TGTGCCAGCAGCACTTCAGGGGGCCGTGGCTACACCTTC
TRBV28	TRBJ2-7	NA	CASSTPNSYEQYF	TGTGCCAGCAGTACTCCGAACTCCTACGAGCAGTACTTC
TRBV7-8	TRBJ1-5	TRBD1	CASSKDRGHNQPQHF	TGTGCCAGCAGCAAGGACAGGGGGCACAATCAGCCCCAGCATTTT